Each of the 27 T cell receptor beta chains below was sequenced from the same sample in a study of long-term antiretroviral therapy in people with HIV. The libraries were made with immunoSEQ v3.0 at survey level. The method was immunoSEQ multiplex PCR; TCRdb's version includes in-frame clones alone and lacks a portion of them. The repertoire has about 21,000 clones, approximately 82% of them found once; the top ten carry 4% to 6%. The sequencing used unsorted PBMCs, collected 0.5 years after starting antiretroviral therapy. These receptors were collected from a man between 18 and 29 years old with HIV.

The DNA for the CDR3 is TGTGCCAGCGCCCTGACTAGCGGGAAGCAGTTCTTC. This codes for CASALTSGKQFF. The chain is built from TRBV25-1 and TRBJ2-1; 11 nucleotides align to TRBD2. CDR3 length: 12 residues. Germline CDR1 reads MGHDK; CDR2 reads SYGVNS. Unmatched junction bases numbered 5, after V lost 8 bases and J lost 11 bases.

The chain uses TRBV5-4 and TRBJ2-3, with D tentatively TRBD2 (9 bases). The CDR3 sequence is 17 residues long. V lost 0 bases and J lost 2, with 16 bases in between. In germline, CDR1 is SGHNT, CDR2 YYREEE (reference sequence). The CDR3 DNA reads TGTGCCAGCAGCTTGGCCCTAGCGGGACAGGCCACAGATACGCAGTATTTT. Its protein product is CASSLALAGQATDTQYF.

This clone was seen only a few times. The chain has TRBV27 and TRBJ2-2; TRBD2 is a possible D gene (6 bases). V shed 1 base and J shed 3 bases, with 12 bases lying between them. The CDR3 extends over 16 amino acids. In germline, CDR1 is MNHEY, CDR2 SMNVEV (reference sequence). DNA of the CDR3: TGTGCCAGCAGTTTATGGGGGGTCGCGTACACCGGGGAGCTGTTTTTT. Its translation is CASSLWGVAYTGELFF.

The J gene is TRBJ1-1, the V gene TRBV6-5; TRBD1 is a possible D gene (5 bases). V lost 0 bases, J lost 4 bases, and 9 bases lay in between. This CDR3 is 14 amino acids long. The germline V gene has CDR1 MNHEY and CDR2 SVGAGI. DNA for the CDR3: TGTGCCAGCAGTTACTCGTGGCAGGGCACTGAAGCTTTCTTT. Its protein is CASSYSWQGTEAFF.

The CDR3 spells CASSLEGSWGQFF. CDR3 nucleotide sequence: TGTGCCAGCAGCTTAGAGGGCAGTTGGGGGCAGTTCTTC. V and J are TRBV7-9 and TRBJ2-1; D is unresolved. Germline V CDR1 and CDR2: SEHNR, FQNEAQ (reference sequence). The V gene lost 1 base and the J gene lost 12 bases, with 13 bases spanning the gap. This CDR3 comprises 13 residues.

The rearrangement joins TRBV4-3 to TRBJ2-7; TRBD1 might be the D (5 bases). Germline-derived CDR1 and CDR2 are LGHNA and YSLEER. This CDR3 has 14 amino acids. Between the trimmed V and J ends, which lost 0 bases and 7 bases, there was a span of 13 bases. The chain's CDR3 is CASSQEPGLGEQYF. The CDR3 DNA reads TGCGCCAGCAGCCAAGAACCAGGGCTAGGGGAGCAGTACTTC.

The chain employs TRBV7-2 and TRBJ2-1; TRBD2 agrees at 8 bases. Germline V gene data show CDR1 as SGHTA and CDR2 as FQGNSA. This CDR3 region has 14 residues. V dropped 7 bases and J dropped 1; count of bases not matched to a gene: 3. CDR3 bases: TGTGCCAGCACGGGCGGGAGGTCCTACAATGAGCAGTTCTTC. Its translation is CASTGGRSYNEQFF.

V is TRBV9 and J is TRBJ1-1; no definite D call. This CDR3 is 13 amino acids long. V lost 0 bases, J lost 5 bases, and 8 bases lay in between. Germline assignment: CDR1 SGDLS and CDR2 YYNGEE. CDR3 amino acids: CASSVGRFTEAFF. The DNA of the CDR3 is TGTGCCAGCAGCGTAGGGAGGTTTACTGAAGCTTTCTTT.

The chain uses TRBV27 and TRBJ2-7; 9 bases align to TRBD1. The CDR3 consists of 14 residues. From germline, CDR1 is MNHEY and CDR2 SMNVEV (reference sequence). The junction had 5 bases not matched to a gene; V was cut back by 4 bases and J by 4 bases. CDR3 sequence: CASSSPGQGYEQYF. The CDR3 region has the DNA TGTGCCAGCAGTTCCCCGGGACAGGGATACGAGCAGTACTTC.

This chain joins TRBV29-1 and TRBJ1-1; the D gene is possibly TRBD1 (5 bases). CDR3 size: 12 residues. From germline, CDR1 is SQVTM and CDR2 ANQGSEA. Trimming pared 8 bases from V and 0 bases from J, leaving 10 bases between. Here the CDR3 DNA reads TGCAGCTCCGGGGGGATGAACACTGAAGCTTTCTTT. Translation gives CSSGGMNTEAFF. Combining the CDR3 with reference TRBV29-1 and TRBJ1-1 gives the whole variable domain SAVISQKPSRDICQRGTSLTIQCQVDSQVTMMFWYRQQPGQSLTLIATANQGSEATYESGFVIDKFPISRPNLTFSTLTVSNMSPEDSSIYLCSSGGMNTEAFFGQGTRLTVV.

CDR3 sequence: CATSTRQGGSYGYTF. DNA of the CDR3: TGTGCCACCAGCACCCGACAGGGAGGTTCCTATGGCTACACCTTC. J is TRBJ1-2 and V is TRBV15, with 7 bases that match TRBD1. V lost 4 bases and J lost 4; bases outside the gene matches: 9. The CDR3 contains 15 residues. Germline CDR1 and CDR2: LNHNV and YYDKDF (reference sequence).

V usage is TRBV7-2 and J usage is TRBJ2-3, with D possibly TRBD1 on 6 matching bases. The CDR3 covers 14 residues. The germline V and J ends were trimmed by 0 bases and 4 bases, with 8 bases remaining between them. Germline CDR1 SGHTA, CDR2 FQGNSA. The CDR3 DNA reads TGTGCCAGCAGCTTAGCCAGGGGAGCAGATACGCAGTATTTT. This encodes CASSLARGADTQYF.

The V gene is TRBV7-9, the J gene TRBJ2-7; D unresolved. The V end lost 3 bases, the J end lost 1 base, and 7 bases lay between the germline ends. This CDR3 has 13 amino acids. CDR1 and CDR2 (germline): SEHNR, FQNEAQ (reference sequence). The CDR3 sequence is CASSFPISYEQYF. CDR3 DNA: TGTGCCAGCAGCTTCCCCATATCCTACGAGCAGTACTTC.

The rearrangement links TRBV4-1 to TRBJ2-7; TRBD2 aligns across 8 bases. This CDR3 spans 15 amino acids. Germline V gene lookup returns CDR1 MGHRA and CDR2 YSYEKL. With V trimmed by 7 bases and J by 4 bases, 12 bases remained unmatched. The CDR3 reads CASTHSGGIVYEQYF. The CDR3, as DNA: TGCGCCAGCACCCACTCGGGAGGGATCGTGTACGAGCAGTACTTC.

The rearrangement links TRBV21-1 to TRBJ2-4. TRBV21-1 is noted as a pseudogene. CDR3 size: 16 residues. The CDR3 coding sequence is TGTGCCAGCAATCTTCTAGGATGGGGAGCCAAAAACATTCAGTACTTC. Its translation: CASNLLGWGAKNIQYF.

The sample holds one count of this clone. The CDR3 bases are TGTGCCAGCAGTTTGGCGAGCTCCTACGAGCAGTACTTC. Translating it yields CASSLASSYEQYF. The chain joins TRBV6-5 to TRBJ2-7, with D unresolved. Germline V CDR1 and CDR2: MNHEY, SVGAGI. Trimming cost V 4 bases and J 0 bases, with 7 bases left between them. The CDR3 totals 13 residues.

V gene TRBV11-3 combines with J gene TRBJ2-2, with D unclear. The germline V and J ends were trimmed by 1 base and 6 bases, with 9 bases remaining between them. CDR3 length: 14 residues. Germline V gives CDR1 SGHNT, CDR2 YENEEA. CDR3 DNA sequence: TGTGCCAGCAGCTTAGGATATGGAGCCGGGGAGCTGTTTTTT. Protein sequence: CASSLGYGAGELFF.

The genes are TRBV11-2 and TRBJ2-7, with 8 nucleotides matching TRBD1. V gave up 6 bases and J gave up 2 bases; unmatched junction bases: 12. The CDR3 has 16 residues. Germline V gene lookup returns CDR1 SGHAT and CDR2 FQNNGV. The CDR3 coding sequence is TGTGCCAGCAGTTCCGGGACAGGCAGCGGAGCCTACGAGCAGTACTTC. It encodes CASSSGTGSGAYEQYF.

The rearrangement uses TRBV7-8 and TRBJ2-5, with 11 bases aligning to TRBD2. There are 15 residues in the CDR3. Per the germline V gene, CDR1 is SGHVS and CDR2 is FQNEAQ. Trimming cost V 5 bases and J 2 bases; bases outside gene matches: 4. The DNA for the CDR3 is TGTGCCAGCAGCCTCCGGACTAGCGGGCAAGAGACCCAGTACTTC. Protein: CASSLRTSGQETQYF. Drawing the rest from reference TRBV7-8 and TRBJ2-5, the complete variable domain is GAGVSQSPRYKVAKRGQDVALRCDPISGHVSLFWYQQALGQGPEFLTYFQNEAQLDKSGLPSDRFFAERPEGSVSTLKIQRTQQEDSAVYLCASSLRTSGQETQYFGPGTRLLVL.

The chain is built from TRBV4-3 and TRBJ2-1; 9 bases match TRBD2. The V gene end was trimmed by 0 bases and the J gene end by 2 bases; junction bases not matched to a gene: 8. CDR1 is LGHNA and CDR2 is YSLEER in the germline V gene. The CDR3 length is 18 residues. This CDR3 reads CASSQERLAAVPYNEQFF. The CDR3 DNA follows: TGCGCCAGCAGCCAAGAGAGACTAGCGGCAGTACCCTACAATGAGCAGTTCTTC.

The J gene is TRBJ2-7, the V gene TRBV4-3; 7 bases match TRBD2. Germline values: CDR1 LGHNA, CDR2 YSLEER. The CDR3 totals 13 residues. V lost 1 base to trimming and J lost 4 bases; unmatched junction nucleotides: 1. CDR3 sequence: CASSQVRGYEQYF. The CDR3 nucleotides read TGCGCCAGCAGCCAAGTGCGGGGGTACGAGCAGTACTTC.

This chain uses TRBV6-1 with TRBJ1-6; 7 nucleotides line up with TRBD1. CDR3 length equals 13 residues. Germline V gene data show CDR1 as MNHNS and CDR2 as SASEGT. Trimming removed 6 bases from V and 11 bases from J; junction bases left unmatched: 7. Written as DNA, the CDR3 is TGTGCCAGCAGCCAGGGGGGTTGGACACCCCTCCACTTT. Encoded protein: CASSQGGWTPLHF.

The rearrangement joins TRBV6-5 to TRBJ1-1; 7 nucleotides match TRBD1. The length of the CDR3 is 13 residues. Germline V gives CDR1 MNHEY, CDR2 SVGAGI. The V segment lost 2 bases and the J segment 8 bases; nucleotides outside the gene matches: 5. CDR3: CASSYADRLEAFF. The CDR3 DNA sequence: TGTGCCAGCAGTTACGCGGACAGGTTGGAAGCTTTCTTT.

The rearrangement uses TRBV7-9 and TRBJ2-2; D could derive from TRBD1 or TRBD2 (5 bases each). CDR1 is SEHNR and CDR2 is FQNEAQ in the germline V gene (reference sequence). CDR3 length: 16 amino acids. V was clipped by 5 bases and J by 1 base, with 14 bases between them. The CDR3 sequence: CASSPLGRMNTGELFF. In nucleotides, the CDR3 is TGTGCCAGCAGCCCACTGGGACGGATGAACACCGGGGAGCTGTTTTTT.

The sample holds one count of this clone. The gene calls are TRBV5-4 and TRBJ2-3; the match to TRBD2 covers 9 bases. In germline, CDR1 is SGHNT, CDR2 YYREEE (reference sequence). Trimming cost V 2 bases and J 6 bases; bases outside gene matches: 13. The CDR3 is 17 residues long. The CDR3 loop reads CASSFGLAGIRGDTQYF. CDR3 DNA: TGTGCCAGCAGCTTCGGGCTAGCGGGGATCAGGGGGGATACGCAGTATTTT. Full variable domain (remainder filled in from reference TRBV5-4 and TRBJ2-3): ETGVTQSPTHLIKTRGQQVTLRCSSQSGHNTVSWYQQALGQGPQFIFQYYREEENGRGNFPPRFSGLQFPNYSSELNVNALELDDSALYLCASSFGLAGIRGDTQYFGPGTRLTVL.

Regarding this clone: The sample has other DNA sequences that encode this CDR3 too. In DNA, the CDR3 is TGCGCCAGTTCGACGGACTACGAGCAGTACTTC. Amino acid sequence: CASSTDYEQYF. This sequence joins TRBV5-1 and TRBJ2-7; the D is unclear. The V gene's germline CDR1 is SGHRS and CDR2 YFSETQ. The CDR3 is 11 amino acids. The V and J ends lost 8 bases and 3 bases respectively, with 9 bases between them.

This chain uses TRBV28 with TRBJ1-1; TRBD1 might be the D (5 bases). This CDR3 is 16 amino acids long. Germline CDR1 reads MDHEN; CDR2 reads SYDVKM. V dropped 4 bases and J dropped 0 bases, with 15 bases sitting between them. DNA for the CDR3: TGTGCCAGCAGTTCCCCTGGACAACCCATGAACACTGAAGCTTTCTTT. It yields the protein CASSSPGQPMNTEAFF. Together with reference TRBV28 and TRBJ1-1, the CDR3 gives the full variable domain: DVKVTQSSRYLVKRTGEKVFLECVQDMDHENMFWYRQDPGLGLRLIYFSYDVKMKEKGDIPEGYSVSREKKERFSLILESASTNQTSMYLCASSSPGQPMNTEAFFGQGTRLTVV.